This is a list of T cell receptor beta chains from one sample in a study of T cells in Graves' hyperthyroidism and ophthalmopathy. Each CDR3 protein gets one entry after TCRdb re-called the multiplex PCR reads with MiXCR. The sample consists of a few hundred thousand distinct CDR3 sequences, under 15% of them appearing once. The material sequenced was blood. Source of these receptors: a woman in her twenties or thirties with Graves' hyperthyroidism. CDR3s include the opening cysteine and the closing phenylalanine or tryptophan. D genes are given only for firm matches. Rows give clone size only sometimes, using once, few, many, or a class for an expanded clone.

>TRBJ2-1|TRBV24-1|17|once|TRBD2
TGTGCCACCAGTGATTGGGGGGGGGGGGGGGGAGTAGATGAGCAGTTCTTC
CATSDWGGGGGVDEQFF
>TRBJ1-2|TRBV5-1|16|NA|TRBD1
TGCGCCAGCAGCTTGAATGGGACAGGGGGCGGCTATGGCTACACCTTC
CASSLNGTGGGYGYTF
>TRBJ2-3|TRBV29-1|15|NA|TRBD1
TGCAGCGTTGAATTTGTTCAGGGGGCAGCAGATACGCAGTATTTT
CSVEFVQGAADTQYF
>TRBJ1-5|TRBV7-2|22|many|TRBD1
TGTGCCAGCATCCAATGGGTGGGTTGGGACAGAGAATTTACCCTCCCCAATCAGCCCCAGCATTTT
CASIQWVGWDREFTLPNQPQHF
>TRBJ2-1|TRBV6-1|16|few|TRBD2
TGTGCCAGCAGGGTAGCCGGGACTAGTGCCTACAATGAGCAGTTCTTC
CASRVAGTSAYNEQFF
>TRBJ1-2|TRBV2|15|NA|TRBD1
TGTGCCAGCAGTGAAGCGCGTCCAGGGGGCTATGGCTACACCTTC
CASSEARPGGYGYTF
>TRBJ2-4|TRBV15|19|few|NA
TGTGCCACCAGCAGAGATCTGGCAGGGGTGGATATAGCCAAAAACATTCAGTACTTC
CATSRDLAGVDIAKNIQYF
>TRBJ2-7|TRBV2|11|NA|NA
TGTGCCAGCAGAGTTGAGAGGGAGCAGTACTTC
CASRVEREQYF
>TRBJ1-5|TRBV6-1|17|few|NA
TGTGCCAGCAGTGAAGGTACCACAGGGTTAGGCGGTCAGCCCCAGCATTTT
CASSEGTTGLGGQPQHF
>TRBJ2-4|TRBV6-1|16|many|TRBD1
TGTGCCAGCAGTTATCCAAGGACAGGGGGAGTAAACATTCAGTACTTC
CASSYPRTGGVNIQYF
>TRBJ2-1|TRBV12-3/TRBV12-4|18|many|TRBD1
TGTGCCAGCAGTTTACGACGAAGCCGGGACAGGGGATCGAATGAGCAGTTCTTC
CASSLRRSRDRGSNEQFF
>TRBJ2-1|TRBV7-8|17|many|NA
TGTGCCAGCAGCTTCACCCGACCCACGGGAAGCGGCAATGAGCAGTTCTTC
CASSFTRPTGSGNEQFF
>TRBJ2-5|TRBV6-1|13|few|NA
TGTGCCAGCCGCCCAGGCTGGCAAGAGACCCAGTACTTC
CASRPGWQETQYF
>TRBJ2-1|TRBV30|13|few|TRBD2
TGTGCCTGGAGTGTAACTAGCGGGCGTGAGCAGTTCTTC
CAWSVTSGREQFF
>TRBJ2-5|TRBV9|15|many|NA
TGTGCCAGCACCACTGCAGGGCGGATCCAAGAGACCCAGTACTTC
CASTTAGRIQETQYF
>TRBJ2-5|TRBV4-1|16|NA|TRBD2
TGCGCCAGCAGCCAAGATCGAGCGGGAGGACCAGAGACCCAGTACTTC
CASSQDRAGGPETQYF
>TRBJ2-7|TRBV11-2|14|many|NA
TGTGCCAGCAGCTTAGATCTGGGCGCCTACGAGCAGTACTTC
CASSLDLGAYEQYF
>TRBJ2-1|TRBV2|17|many|TRBD2
TGTGCCAGCCGGGCCTTGACTAGCGGGGAATTTTACAATGAGCAGTTCTTC
CASRALTSGEFYNEQFF
>TRBJ2-6|TRBV6-5|16|many|NA
TGTGCCAGCAGTTACTTACGGGGGCCTGGGGCCAACGTCCTGACTTTC
CASSYLRGPGANVLTF
>TRBJ2-3|TRBV7-3|14|many|NA
TGTGCCAGCAGCTTAAGAGTAATGGCAGATACGCAGTATTTT
CASSLRVMADTQYF
>TRBJ1-1|TRBV11-1|14|many|NA
TGTGCCAGCAGCCCGGGACGGCTCAACACTGAAGCTTTCTTT
CASSPGRLNTEAFF
>TRBJ2-2|TRBV7-9|18|NA|TRBD2
TGTGCCAGCAGCTTACGGAGGGGAGGACTAGCGGGATCCGGGGAGCTGTTTTTT
CASSLRRGGLAGSGELFF
>TRBJ1-2|TRBV3-1|15|many|TRBD1
TGTGCCAGCTCCCTAGGGGGCAGGGTCCTCTATGGCTACACCTTC
CASSLGGRVLYGYTF
>TRBJ2-5|TRBV12-3/TRBV12-4|17|many|TRBD2
TGTGCCAGCAGACGACTAGCGGGAGGGCCGGGGCAAGAGACCCAGTACTTC
CASRRLAGGPGQETQYF
>TRBJ2-2|TRBV2|15|many|NA
TGTGCCAGCAGTGAAGGGGTCAGCCTCACCGGGGAGCTGTTTTTT
CASSEGVSLTGELFF
>TRBJ1-4|TRBV6-5|15|many|NA
TGTGCCAGCAGTTACTCTCAGTTATTGAATGAAAAACTGTTTTTT
CASSYSQLLNEKLFF
>TRBJ2-1|TRBV7-6|16|NA|NA
TGTGCCAGCAGCTTAGGGGCAGGGGTTATGCACAATGAGCAGTTCTTC
CASSLGAGVMHNEQFF
>TRBJ1-1|TRBV12-3/TRBV12-4|14|NA|TRBD1
TGTGCCAGCAACCCGGGACAGGGTTATAGTGAAGCTTTCTTT
CASNPGQGYSEAFF
>TRBJ2-6|TRBV27|15|many|NA
TGTGCCAGCAGTTCGTGGGGTGTTGGGGCCAACGTCCTGACTTTC
CASSSWGVGANVLTF
>TRBJ1-5|TRBV30|14|many|NA
TGTGCCTGGAGTGAGGGAAGGGGCAATCAGCCCCAGCATTTT
CAWSEGRGNQPQHF
>TRBJ1-4|TRBV10-1|15|few|NA
TGCGCCAGCAGTGAGTCGAAGGGCGTCAATGAAAAACTGTTTTTT
CASSESKGVNEKLFF
>TRBJ1-3|TRBV20-1|14|many|NA
TGCAGTGCTAGCAGACCCGGTGCTGGAAACACCATATATTTT
CSASRPGAGNTIYF
>TRBJ2-3|TRBV7-6|16|few|TRBD2
TGTGCCAGCAGCTTAGGGGCGGGAGTTGTTACAGATACGCAGTATTTT
CASSLGAGVVTDTQYF
>TRBJ1-5|TRBV4-1|15|NA|NA
TGCGCCAGCAGCCAAGGACAGACTAGCAATCAGCCCCAGCATTTT
CASSQGQTSNQPQHF
>TRBJ2-7|TRBV6-1|15|many|NA
TGTGCCAGCAGTGAAAGTTCCGGGTACCCCTACGAGCAGTACTTC
CASSESSGYPYEQYF
>TRBJ2-1|TRBV5-4|15|few|TRBD1
TGTGCCAGCAGCTTGGTAGGACAGGGAAATCATGAGCAGTTCTTC
CASSLVGQGNHEQFF
>TRBJ1-4|TRBV19|13|NA|NA
TGTGCCAGTAGTATTGGATGGGGTGAAAAACTGTTTTTT
CASSIGWGEKLFF
>TRBJ2-5|TRBV10-3|13|many|TRBD1
TGTGCCATCAGAGGACAGGGGTTGGAGACCCAGTACTTC
CAIRGQGLETQYF
>TRBJ2-3|TRBV2|15|few|TRBD2
TGTGCCAGCAGTGCCGGGAGGAGCTACACAGATACGCAGTATTTT
CASSAGRSYTDTQYF
>TRBJ2-7|TRBV19|14|NA|NA
TGTGCCAGTAGTACAGGGGACGGAGGAAGCGAGCAGTACTTC
CASSTGDGGSEQYF
>TRBJ1-4|TRBV6-1|15|few|TRBD1
TGTGCCAGCAGCCTCGACAGGGTTCGAAGTGAAAAACTGTTTTTT
CASSLDRVRSEKLFF
>TRBJ2-2|TRBV28|15|NA|NA
TGTGCCAGCAGTTACCCCAGGGGCAGCACCGGGGAGCTGTTTTTT
CASSYPRGSTGELFF
>TRBJ2-7|TRBV20-1|15|many|TRBD2
TGCAGTGCTCGGGGACTAGCGGGACCCGCCTACGAGCAGTACTTC
CSARGLAGPAYEQYF
>TRBJ1-1|TRBV10-3|15|many|NA
TGTGCCATCGCTTCGGACCGATACTTGAACACTGAAGCTTTCTTT
CAIASDRYLNTEAFF
>TRBJ2-1|TRBV6-1|19|many|NA
TGTGCCAGCAGTCCCGCGGGGGCTTCTCTAGGAGGCTCCTACAATGAGCAGTTCTTC
CASSPAGASLGGSYNEQFF
>TRBJ2-5|TRBV18|15|NA|NA
TGTGCCAGCTCACCCGAGGGCGGAGGAGGAGAGACCCAGTACTTC
CASSPEGGGGETQYF
>TRBJ2-3|TRBV19|14|NA|TRBD2
TGTGCCAGTAGGCGGGAGGGCCTGAGAGATACGCAGTATTTT
CASRREGLRDTQYF
>TRBJ2-7|TRBV7-2|16|many|TRBD1
TGTGCCAGCAGCTTCCCGGACAGGGGGACGACCTACGAGCAGTACTTC
CASSFPDRGTTYEQYF
>TRBJ2-7|TRBV14|15|many|TRBD2
TGTGCCAGCAGCGCAGATAGCGGGAGTGGCCACGAGCAGTACTTC
CASSADSGSGHEQYF
>TRBJ2-2|TRBV5-8|15|few|TRBD1
TGTGCCAGCAGCCTTCGACAGGGGAGGTCCGGGGAGCTGTTTTTT
CASSLRQGRSGELFF
>TRBJ2-7|TRBV7-6|14|few|TRBD1
TGTGCCAGCAGCTTATCGGGACAGGGTAACGAGCAGTACTTC
CASSLSGQGNEQYF
>TRBJ2-2|TRBV6-1|16|many|NA
TGTGCCAGCAGCACAGTGGTGGGTCAGCCGAGTGGGGAGCTGTTTTTT
CASSTVVGQPSGELFF
>TRBJ1-4|TRBV12-3/TRBV12-4|14|many|TRBD1
TGTGCCAGCAGTTTGTGGGACAGTAATGAAAAACTGTTTTTT
CASSLWDSNEKLFF
>TRBJ1-2|TRBV20-1|15|few|TRBD1
TGCAGTGCCCGGGACAGGGGGGGAGCTAACTATGGCTACACCTTC
CSARDRGGANYGYTF
>TRBJ2-1|TRBV2|14|NA|NA
TGTGCCAGCACTCGGCCAGAGGGATACAATGAGCAGTTCTTC
CASTRPEGYNEQFF